The 19 T cell receptor beta chains in this list originate from one sample, sequenced in a study of T cell responses to AZD1222 COVID-19 vaccine (dated by TCRdb to the early 2020s). Library preparation was by the immunoSEQ multiplex PCR assay. TCRdb took this table from immuneACCESS and kept in-frame rearrangements with V and J called. Such tables lack part of the clones; where checked against another copy, unresolved V genes explain under half of the gap, and the rest is unexplained. Here the sample has about 97,000 clones; about 88% occur a single time. 2.5% to 3.5% of the sample is taken by the ten largest. The sample's time point label, in plain terms: baseline before first vaccination. The material sequenced was peripheral blood, taken on day 0 of AZD1222 vaccination. These receptors came from an adult in good health.

V is TRBV6-1 and J is TRBJ1-5; 8 bases are a match to TRBD1. Germline V gene data show CDR1 as MNHNS and CDR2 as SASEGT. There are 17 residues in the CDR3. J lost 0 bases, V lost 3 bases, and 7 bases had no gene match. The CDR3 sequence is CASSDQGTGYSNQPQHF. For the CDR3, the DNA is TGTGCCAGCAGTGACCAAGGGACAGGCTATAGCAATCAGCCCCAGCATTTT.

The rearrangement links TRBV2 to TRBJ2-3; D may correspond to TRBD1 or TRBD2 (5 bases each). The CDR3 covers 11 residues. The V gene lost 6 bases and the J gene lost 5 bases, with 6 bases spanning the gap. The germline CDR1 and CDR2 sequences are SNHLY and FYNNEI. This chain's CDR3 is CASRGVDTQYF. Here the CDR3 DNA reads TGTGCCAGCAGGGGGGTAGATACGCAGTATTTT.

This chain connects TRBV30 to TRBJ2-3, with 10 bases lining up with TRBD2. This CDR3 region has 17 residues. Germline loops: CDR1 GTSNPN, CDR2 SVGIG (reference sequence). V trimming: 1 base; J trimming: 0 bases; junction bases outside the gene matches: 7. Here the CDR3 reads CAWSGFTSGVSTDTQYF. The CDR3 nucleotides read TGTGCCTGGAGTGGATTCACTAGCGGGGTCAGCACAGATACGCAGTATTTT. The variable domain in full, with the rest retrieved from reference TRBV30 and TRBJ2-3, is SQTIHQWPATLVQPVGSPLSLECTVEGTSNPNLYWYRQAAGRGLQLLFYSVGIGQISSEVPQNLSASRPQDRQFILSSKKLLLSDSGFYLCAWSGFTSGVSTDTQYFGPGTRLTVL.

The chain uses TRBV25-1 and TRBJ1-2; no reliable D call. Trimming stripped 2 bases from V and 1 base from J, with 8 bases between. CDR1 is MGHDK and CDR2 is SYGVNS in the germline V gene. CDR3 length: 14 residues. CDR3 region: CASSERRFNYGYTF. CDR3 sequence (DNA): TGTGCCAGCAGTGAAAGGAGGTTTAACTATGGCTACACCTTC.

V gene TRBV28 combines with J gene TRBJ1-2; TRBD1 matches at 11 bases. Germline values: CDR1 MDHEN, CDR2 SYDVKM. The CDR3 sequence is 16 residues long. V gave up 3 bases and J gave up 0 bases; unmatched junction bases: 3. Here the CDR3 DNA reads TGTGCCAGCAGTTTTGGACAGGGGGCCGCTAACTATGGCTACACCTTC. Amino acids: CASSFGQGAANYGYTF.

The chain employs TRBV27 and TRBJ1-5; D gene ambiguous. Germline CDR1 is MNHEY and CDR2 is SMNVEV (reference sequence). V was clipped by 8 bases and J by 7 bases, with 6 bases between them. The CDR3 is 10 amino acids. The CDR3 bases are TGTGCCAGCGGGGTACAGCCCCAGCATTTT. Protein: CASGVQPQHF.

The rearrangement uses TRBV7-2 and TRBJ1-5; unclear D gene. The CDR3 contains 13 residues. Trimming took 5 bases from V and 5 from J, leaving 10 bases between them. From germline, CDR1 is SGHTA and CDR2 FQGNSA. The CDR3 spells CASSPGRYQPQHF. The CDR3 nucleotides read TGTGCCAGCAGCCCCGGACGGTATCAGCCCCAGCATTTT.

J is TRBJ1-6 and V is TRBV10-3; D is possibly TRBD1 (6 bases). V lost 1 base, J lost 7 bases, and 11 bases lay in between. Per the germline V gene, CDR1 is ENHRY and CDR2 is SYGVKD. The CDR3 length is 15 residues. CDR3: CAISELQGENSPLHF. CDR3 DNA: TGTGCCATCAGTGAGTTACAGGGAGAGAATTCACCCCTCCACTTT.

The chain is built from TRBV5-4 and TRBJ1-1, with D unclear. CDR3 length: 15 residues. V lost 0 bases, J lost 0 bases, and 9 bases lay in between. The germline CDR1 and CDR2 sequences are SGHNT and YYREEE (reference sequence). In DNA form, the CDR3 reads TGTGCCAGCAGCTTGGTGGAGGGCATGAACACTGAAGCTTTCTTT. This encodes CASSLVEGMNTEAFF.

The V gene is TRBV5-1, the J gene TRBJ2-6, with 10 bases matching TRBD1. With 4 bases clipped from V and 0 bases from J, the junction kept 7 bases outside the gene matches. CDR1 SGHRS and CDR2 YFSETQ come from the germline V gene. The CDR3 is 18 amino acids. CDR3 amino acids: CASSHRDRGSSGANVLTF. Written as DNA, the CDR3 is TGCGCCAGCAGCCACCGGGACAGGGGTTCCTCTGGGGCCAACGTCCTGACTTTC. Complete variable domain (other parts from reference TRBV5-1 and TRBJ2-6): KAGVTQTPRYLIKTRGQQVTLSCSPISGHRSVSWYQQTPGQGLQFLFEYFSETQRNKGNFPGRFSGRQFSNSRSEMNVSTLELGDSALYLCASSHRDRGSSGANVLTFGAGSRLTVL.

The chain is built from TRBV30 and TRBJ1-1; no firm D call. Germline V gives CDR1 GTSNPN, CDR2 SVGIG (reference sequence). V lost 4 bases and J lost 4, with 13 bases in between. The CDR3 consists of 13 residues. The CDR3 loop is CAWKTGRATEAFF. DNA of the CDR3: TGTGCCTGGAAGACTGGACGGGCCACTGAAGCTTTCTTT.

The J gene is TRBJ1-4, the V gene TRBV7-2, with TRBD1 identical over 8 bases. The germline CDR1 and CDR2 sequences are SGHTA and FQGNSA. The CDR3 is 15 amino acids. V lost 2 bases and J lost 6; bases outside the gene matches: 5. The CDR3, as DNA: TGTGCCAGCAGCTTACGGGCAGGGGGCGATGAAAAACTGTTTTTT. Protein: CASSLRAGGDEKLFF.

CDR3: CASSSSRETQYF. The CDR3 DNA reads TGTGCCAGCAGCTCCTCTAGGGAGACCCAGTACTTC. The rearrangement uses TRBV7-9 and TRBJ2-5; unclear D gene. The germline V gene encodes CDR1 SEHNR and CDR2 FQNEAQ (reference sequence). This CDR3 is built from 12 residues. The V end lost 4 bases, the J end lost 5 bases, and 8 bases lay between the germline ends.

The rearrangement joins TRBV2 to TRBJ1-2, with a tentative D call TRBD1 (5 bases). The CDR3 covers 12 residues. The germline V gene has CDR1 SNHLY and CDR2 FYNNEI. The germline V and J ends were trimmed by 10 bases and 3 bases, with 12 bases remaining between them. CDR3 sequence (DNA): TGTGCCATCCCTCAGGGTGACTATGGCTACACCTTC. Its translation: CAIPQGDYGYTF.

The rearrangement uses TRBV19 and TRBJ1-4, with D perhaps TRBD1 (6 bases). The V end lost 6 bases, the J end lost 4 bases, and 18 bases lay between the germline ends. The CDR3 loop spans 16 amino acids. Germline-derived CDR1 and CDR2 are LNHDA and SQIVND (reference sequence). CDR3 sequence reads: CASSKDSSLINEKLFF. CDR3 nucleotide sequence: TGTGCCAGTAGCAAGGACAGTTCTCTTATTAATGAAAAACTGTTTTTT.

This chain links TRBV7-2 with TRBJ2-7; 8 nucleotides agree with TRBD2. The CDR3 is made up of 16 amino acids. V was pared by 1 base and J by 5 bases, with 10 bases of the junction left unmatched. Germline V lookup: CDR1 SGHTA, CDR2 FQGNSA. The CDR3 reads CASSLGLTVRGDEQYF. In DNA form, the CDR3 reads TGTGCCAGCAGCTTAGGGCTTACAGTGCGGGGGGACGAGCAGTACTTC.

This chain joins TRBV28 and TRBJ2-3, with unresolved D. Germline loops: CDR1 MDHEN, CDR2 SYDVKM. V dropped 10 bases and J dropped 5 bases, with 16 bases sitting between them. This CDR3 is 13 amino acids long. The CDR3 DNA sequence: TGTGCCATCCCGAGTCACACGGGAGATACGCAGTATTTT. Translating it yields CAIPSHTGDTQYF.

The V and J genes are TRBV4-3 and TRBJ2-1; 14 bases are a match to TRBD2. The V segment lost 4 bases and the J segment 1 base; nucleotides outside the gene matches: 3. This CDR3 contains 17 residues. Germline lookup yields CDR1 LGHNA and CDR2 YSLEER. CDR3 amino acids: CASSPGLAGVSYNEQFF. CDR3 DNA sequence: TGCGCCAGCAGCCCGGGACTAGCGGGGGTGTCCTACAATGAGCAGTTCTTC.

The chain recombines TRBV30 with TRBJ1-2, with TRBD1 identical over 7 bases. The CDR3 has 14 residues. Germline V gene data show CDR1 as GTSNPN and CDR2 as SVGIG (reference sequence). V lost 1 base, J lost 5 bases, and 7 bases stayed unmatched. The CDR3 sequence is CAWSANRGSYGYTF. As DNA, the CDR3 is TGTGCCTGGAGTGCTAACAGGGGTTCGTATGGCTACACCTTC. The full variable domain, its missing parts supplied by reference TRBV30 and TRBJ1-2, is SQTIHQWPATLVQPVGSPLSLECTVEGTSNPNLYWYRQAAGRGLQLLFYSVGIGQISSEVPQNLSASRPQDRQFILSSKKLLLSDSGFYLCAWSANRGSYGYTFGSGTRLTVV.